This T cell receptor beta chain came from a study of regulatory T cells in long-lasting Graves disease. Study findings and constraints: Favoring TRBV28, TRBJ1-2 and TRBJ2-5 was a feature seen in persistent disease.

Trimming left V 3 bases short and J 5 bases short, with 10 bases between. The germline V gene encodes CDR1 MDHEN and CDR2 SYDVKM. The CDR3 extends over 13 amino acids. HTBI primers from iRepertoire and Arm-PCR of CDR3 regions yielded the TCR beta libraries. Via MiXCR, TCRdb re-called the multiplex PCR reads, giving one row per CDR3 protein. The table has about 460,000 distinct CDR3 sequences, 20% to 25% seen once. Described time point: persistent/refractory GD, antithyroid drugs over 5 years with positive TRAb. PBMC-extracted RNA yielded the TCR library. It was an endocrinology department in Xi'an, China, that provided the patients. This clonotype has ten or more counts. Its antigen is still unknown.

The sequencing used peripheral blood mononuclear cells (PBMCs), collected when the disease was refractory, from a patient treated with antithyroid drugs. V usage is TRBV28 and J usage is TRBJ2-5; either TRBD1 or TRBD2 may supply D (5 bases each). The receptor's source is a female donor with Graves disease. The CDR3 nucleotides are TGTGCCAGCAGTTTTGAGGGGCCGGAGACCCAGTACTTC. As protein: CASSFEGPETQYF.